This is a list of T cell receptor beta chains from one sample in a study of blood T cells in healthy people across ages. TCRdb processed the 5' RACE reads anew with MiXCR; each CDR3 protein has one entry. The table lists roughly 900,000 distinct CDR3 sequences, under 35% of them singletons, with approximately 15% in the top ten. The sequenced material came from blood. These TCRs come from a woman of 80 years or more in good health. Each CDR3 is given with its conserved first and last residue. A D gene is named only where the DNA matches it firmly. The listing skips clone size in some rows; elsewhere it reads once, few, many or a size class.

abundance: NA
v_gene: TRBV27
j_gene: TRBJ1-5
d_gene: TRBD1
CDR3aa: CASRADRGYSNQPQHF
CDR3nt: TGTGCCAGCAGGGCCGACAGGGGATATAGCAATCAGCCCCAGCATTTT

abundance: NA
v_gene: TRBV30
j_gene: TRBJ2-5
d_gene: NA
CDR3aa: CACDPRGNEQYF
CDR3nt: TGTGCCTGTGATCCGAGAGGGAATGAGCAGTACTTC

abundance: NA
v_gene: TRBV6-5
j_gene: TRBJ2-5
d_gene: NA
CDR3aa: CASSYSRQAQETQYF
CDR3nt: TGTGCCAGCAGTTACTCTAGACAGGCCCAAGAGACCCAGTACTTC

abundance: many
v_gene: TRBV7-2
j_gene: TRBJ2-3
d_gene: TRBD2
CDR3aa: CASKPSGLAGGTDTQYF
CDR3nt: TGTGCCAGCAAACCCTCGGGACTAGCGGGGGGCACAGATACGCAGTATTTT

abundance: many
v_gene: TRBV12-3/TRBV12-4
j_gene: TRBJ2-3
d_gene: NA
CDR3aa: CASSLVRTDTQYF
CDR3nt: TGTGCCAGCAGCTTGGTCCGAACAGATACGCAGTATTTT

abundance: many
v_gene: TRBV7-2
j_gene: TRBJ2-3
d_gene: TRBD1
CDR3aa: CASSRQGAGITDTQYF
CDR3nt: TGTGCCAGCAGCCGGCAGGGGGCGGGGATTACAGATACGCAGTATTTT

abundance: few
v_gene: TRBV4-3
j_gene: TRBJ1-5
d_gene: TRBD1
CDR3aa: CASSQERQGVKPQHF
CDR3nt: TGCGCCAGCAGCCAAGAGAGACAGGGGGTAAAGCCCCAGCATTTT

abundance: NA
v_gene: TRBV29-1
j_gene: TRBJ2-1
d_gene: NA
CDR3aa: CSVGEPRGAYNEQFF
CDR3nt: TGCAGCGTTGGGGAACCTAGGGGGGCCTACAATGAGCAGTTCTTC

abundance: many
v_gene: TRBV20-1
j_gene: TRBJ2-1
d_gene: TRBD2
CDR3aa: CSAFGLAGGLDEQFF
CDR3nt: TGCAGTGCTTTCGGACTAGCGGGGGGGCTTGATGAGCAGTTCTTC

abundance: many
v_gene: TRBV20-1
j_gene: TRBJ2-6
d_gene: NA
CDR3aa: CSAVKSPGANVLTF
CDR3nt: TGCAGTGCTGTAAAGAGCCCTGGGGCCAACGTCCTGACTTTC

abundance: many
v_gene: TRBV25-1
j_gene: TRBJ2-6
d_gene: TRBD1
CDR3aa: CASSETGTGTGANVLTF
CDR3nt: TGTGCCAGCAGTGAAACCGGGACAGGGACTGGGGCCAACGTCCTGACTTTC

abundance: NA
v_gene: TRBV19
j_gene: TRBJ2-1
d_gene: NA
CDR3aa: CASSKQGLDEQFF
CDR3nt: TGTGCCAGTAGTAAGCAGGGACTCGATGAGCAGTTCTTC

abundance: once
v_gene: TRBV9
j_gene: TRBJ2-3
d_gene: NA
CDR3aa: CASSVVPDPTDAQYF
CDR3nt: TGTGCCAGCAGCGTAGTACCAGACCCCACAGATGCGCAGTATTTT

abundance: few
v_gene: TRBV20-1
j_gene: TRBJ1-6
d_gene: NA
CDR3aa: CSARERSGAGGSPLHF
CDR3nt: TGCAGTGCTAGAGAGAGATCAGGGGCCGGGGGGTCACCCCTCCACTTT

abundance: once
v_gene: TRBV29-1
j_gene: TRBJ1-3
d_gene: NA
CDR3aa: CSGGRDGNTIYF
CDR3nt: TGCAGCGGGGGCCGCGACGGAAACACCATATATTTT

abundance: many
v_gene: TRBV7-6
j_gene: TRBJ2-7
d_gene: TRBD1
CDR3aa: CASSLARTGGPYEQYF
CDR3nt: TGTGCCAGCAGCTTAGCGAGGACAGGGGGGCCCTACGAGCAGTACTTC

abundance: few
v_gene: TRBV29-1
j_gene: TRBJ1-1
d_gene: TRBD1
CDR3aa: CSVGQGGVGTEAFF
CDR3nt: TGCAGCGTAGGACAGGGGGGGGTAGGGACTGAAGCTTTCTTT

abundance: many
v_gene: TRBV15
j_gene: TRBJ1-4
d_gene: NA
CDR3aa: CATSRRQNEKLFF
CDR3nt: TGTGCCACCAGCAGACGACAGAATGAAAAACTGTTTTTT

abundance: NA
v_gene: TRBV20-1
j_gene: TRBJ2-7
d_gene: TRBD2
CDR3aa: CSARDVRGGSNEQYF
CDR3nt: TGCAGTGCTAGAGATGTGCGGGGGGGCTCCAATGAGCAGTACTTC

abundance: few
v_gene: TRBV12-3/TRBV12-4
j_gene: TRBJ1-5
d_gene: NA
CDR3aa: CASSLAGAFNQPQHF
CDR3nt: TGTGCCAGCAGTTTGGCCGGGGCCTTCAATCAGCCCCAGCATTTT

abundance: NA
v_gene: TRBV27
j_gene: TRBJ2-3
d_gene: TRBD2
CDR3aa: CASSRSSGRPYSTDTQYF
CDR3nt: TGTGCCAGCAGTCGATCTAGCGGGCGTCCGTATAGCACAGATACGCAGTATTTT

abundance: NA
v_gene: TRBV7-2
j_gene: TRBJ1-5
d_gene: TRBD1
CDR3aa: CASSRTGTYSNQPQHF
CDR3nt: TGTGCCAGCAGCCGGACAGGAACTTATAGCAATCAGCCCCAGCATTTT

abundance: many
v_gene: TRBV12-3/TRBV12-4
j_gene: TRBJ2-3
d_gene: NA
CDR3aa: CASSLQGPDTQYF
CDR3nt: TGTGCCAGCAGTTTACAGGGCCCTGATACGCAGTATTTT

abundance: many
v_gene: TRBV7-2
j_gene: TRBJ1-2
d_gene: TRBD1
CDR3aa: CASSLGSGGGDGYTF
CDR3nt: TGTGCCAGCAGCTTAGGTTCAGGGGGAGGAGATGGCTACACCTTC

abundance: few
v_gene: TRBV7-9
j_gene: TRBJ1-1
d_gene: NA
CDR3aa: CASSLDGFGEAFF
CDR3nt: TGTGCCAGCAGCTTAGATGGGTTCGGTGAAGCTTTCTTT

abundance: many
v_gene: TRBV6-2/TRBV6-3
j_gene: TRBJ2-3
d_gene: TRBD2
CDR3aa: CASSYGAGADTDTQYF
CDR3nt: TGTGCCAGCAGTTACGGGGCGGGAGCAGACACAGATACGCAGTATTTT

abundance: many
v_gene: TRBV6-5
j_gene: TRBJ1-6
d_gene: NA
CDR3aa: CASRLTRDPNSPLHF
CDR3nt: TGTGCCAGCAGACTAACTAGGGACCCCAATTCACCCCTCCACTTT

abundance: NA
v_gene: TRBV12-3/TRBV12-4
j_gene: TRBJ1-1
d_gene: NA
CDR3aa: CASSLGGWTAHTEAFF
CDR3nt: TGTGCCAGCAGTTTAGGTGGGTGGACAGCTCACACTGAAGCTTTCTTT

abundance: many
v_gene: TRBV12-3/TRBV12-4
j_gene: TRBJ1-1
d_gene: NA
CDR3aa: CASNPAGYTTEAFF
CDR3nt: TGTGCCAGCAACCCGGCGGGGTATACCACTGAAGCTTTCTTT

abundance: many
v_gene: TRBV5-1
j_gene: TRBJ2-6
d_gene: TRBD1
CDR3aa: CASSATGGAYTGANVLTF
CDR3nt: TGCGCCAGCAGCGCCACAGGGGGCGCGTATACTGGGGCCAACGTCCTGACTTTC

abundance: many
v_gene: TRBV7-2
j_gene: TRBJ2-3
d_gene: TRBD2
CDR3aa: CASSWGLYSSTDTQYF
CDR3nt: TGTGCCAGCAGCTGGGGACTATACTCTAGCACAGATACGCAGTATTTT

abundance: NA
v_gene: TRBV2
j_gene: TRBJ1-5
d_gene: TRBD1
CDR3aa: CASSEANRGRYQPQHF
CDR3nt: TGTGCCAGCAGTGAAGCGAACAGGGGGCGGTATCAGCCCCAGCATTTT

abundance: many
v_gene: TRBV3-1
j_gene: TRBJ2-5
d_gene: TRBD2
CDR3aa: CASSPRHPTGTSEETQYF
CDR3nt: TGTGCCAGCAGCCCCCGACACCCTACCGGGACTAGCGAGGAGACCCAGTACTTC

abundance: few
v_gene: TRBV6-5
j_gene: TRBJ1-1
d_gene: NA
CDR3aa: CASSYRQGSPEAFF
CDR3nt: TGTGCCAGCAGTTACCGCCAAGGTAGCCCTGAAGCTTTCTTT

abundance: many
v_gene: TRBV5-4
j_gene: TRBJ1-2
d_gene: TRBD1
CDR3aa: CASSFGGQGGNYGYTF
CDR3nt: TGTGCCAGCAGCTTTGGAGGACAGGGAGGTAACTATGGCTACACCTTC

abundance: many
v_gene: TRBV25-1
j_gene: TRBJ1-6
d_gene: NA
CDR3aa: CASSDVGGSPLHF
CDR3nt: TGTGCCAGCAGTGATGTCGGGGGTTCACCCCTCCACTTT

abundance: NA
v_gene: TRBV7-2
j_gene: TRBJ1-1
d_gene: NA
CDR3aa: CASSWGGAEAFF
CDR3nt: TGTGCCAGCAGCTGGGGGGGCGCTGAAGCTTTCTTT

abundance: NA
v_gene: TRBV7-8
j_gene: TRBJ1-1
d_gene: NA
CDR3aa: CASSSPFRVPTEAFF
CDR3nt: TGTGCCAGCAGCTCCCCGTTCAGGGTGCCCACTGAAGCTTTCTTT

abundance: NA
v_gene: TRBV4-2
j_gene: TRBJ2-7
d_gene: TRBD1
CDR3aa: CASSPGQGISYEQYF
CDR3nt: TGTGCCAGCAGCCCTGGACAGGGGATCTCCTACGAGCAGTACTTC

abundance: NA
v_gene: TRBV28
j_gene: TRBJ1-5
d_gene: TRBD1
CDR3aa: CASRETGAGYSNQPQHF
CDR3nt: TGTGCCAGCAGGGAGACAGGGGCGGGTTATAGCAATCAGCCCCAGCATTTT

abundance: many
v_gene: TRBV11-2
j_gene: TRBJ2-1
d_gene: TRBD1
CDR3aa: CASSTRGPGQGYYNEQFF
CDR3nt: TGTGCCAGCAGCACGAGGGGACCGGGACAGGGGTACTACAATGAGCAGTTCTTC

abundance: NA
v_gene: TRBV20-1
j_gene: TRBJ1-5
d_gene: NA
CDR3aa: CSAGEENGNQPQHF
CDR3nt: TGCAGTGCTGGGGAGGAGAACGGCAATCAGCCCCAGCATTTT

abundance: NA
v_gene: TRBV7-9
j_gene: TRBJ1-1
d_gene: NA
CDR3aa: CASSLQGTARNTEAFF
CDR3nt: TGTGCCAGCAGCTTACAGGGGACCGCTCGGAACACTGAAGCTTTCTTT

abundance: many
v_gene: TRBV20-1
j_gene: TRBJ2-3
d_gene: TRBD1
CDR3aa: CSAPTGKITDTQYF
CDR3nt: TGCAGTGCCCCGACAGGGAAGATTACAGATACGCAGTATTTT

abundance: NA
v_gene: TRBV6-2/TRBV6-3
j_gene: TRBJ1-2
d_gene: NA
CDR3aa: CASISPDRPNNYGYTF
CDR3nt: TGTGCCAGCATCTCCCCAGACAGGCCGAATAACTATGGCTACACCTTC

abundance: NA
v_gene: TRBV5-1
j_gene: TRBJ2-7
d_gene: TRBD1
CDR3aa: CASSFGQGGTQYF
CDR3nt: TGCGCCAGCAGCTTCGGACAGGGGGGTACCCAGTACTTC

abundance: NA
v_gene: TRBV7-8
j_gene: TRBJ2-5
d_gene: NA
CDR3aa: CASSPLTRGKETQYF
CDR3nt: TGTGCCAGCAGCCCCCTTACTAGAGGGAAAGAGACCCAGTACTTC

abundance: many
v_gene: TRBV7-9
j_gene: TRBJ2-6
d_gene: NA
CDR3aa: CASSLAAVLSAGANVLTF
CDR3nt: TGTGCCAGCAGCTTGGCAGCCGTCCTATCTGCTGGGGCCAACGTCCTGACTTTC